The next 13 T cell receptor beta chains were all read from a single sample in a study of blood T cell repertoires in COVID-19. TCRdb keeps only in-frame clones here, not all; method: immunoSEQ multiplex PCR. The sample holds about 60,000 clones, just under 80% seen once. Sequences were obtained from peripheral blood. The source is a human donor in a cohort sampled during active COVID-19.

V usage is TRBV21-1 and J usage is TRBJ1-2; whether TRBD1, the table's D call, matches the DNA was not checked. TRBV21-1 is a pseudogene locus. The length of the CDR3 is 16 residues. The CDR3 reads CASSNPGTGLNYGYTF. DNA for the CDR3: TGTGCCAGCAGCAACCCAGGGACAGGGTTGAACTATGGCTACACCTTC.

This clone was found once. This chain uses TRBV28 with TRBJ1-5, with TRBD1 matching 7 bases. The V segment lost 6 bases and the J segment 6 bases; nucleotides outside the gene matches: 5. The CDR3 runs to 13 residues. Germline V gives CDR1 MDHEN, CDR2 SYDVKM. In DNA form, the CDR3 reads TGTGCCAGCAGCCCAACAGGGGCTCAGCCCCAGCATTTT. Its protein product is CASSPTGAQPQHF.

The chain carries TRBV7-9 and TRBJ1-6, with unresolved D. Germline V gene sequence: CDR1 SEHNR, CDR2 FQNEAQ (reference sequence). The V and J ends lost 4 bases and 7 bases respectively, with 20 bases between them. The CDR3 is 17 amino acids. CDR3 residues: CASSSTMGGAENSPLHF. The CDR3 coding sequence is TGTGCCAGCAGCTCAACGATGGGAGGTGCTGAGAATTCACCCCTCCACTTT.

The chain combines TRBV19 with TRBJ1-5, with D perhaps TRBD1 (5 bases). The length of the CDR3 is 16 residues. Germline lookup yields CDR1 LNHDA and CDR2 SQIVND (reference sequence). The V and J ends lost 5 bases and 6 bases respectively, with 20 bases between them. The CDR3 region is CASSSSRGRVGQPQHF. Here the CDR3 DNA reads TGTGCCAGTAGTTCCTCAAGGGGCAGGGTGGGTCAGCCCCAGCATTTT.

This clone was counted between two and nine times. The chain recombines TRBV10-3 with TRBJ2-2, with D maybe TRBD2 (5 bases). Trimming removed 11 bases from V and 3 bases from J, with 13 bases in between. From germline, CDR1 is ENHRY and CDR2 SYGVKD. This CDR3 has 13 residues. CDR3 nucleotides: TGTGCCCTGGGTAGCGTATACACCGGGGAGCTGTTTTTT. This codes for CALGSVYTGELFF.

The chain carries TRBV28 and TRBJ2-2; 10 bases fit TRBD2. With V trimmed by 4 bases and J by 7 bases, 9 bases remained unmatched. The V gene's germline CDR1 is MDHEN and CDR2 SYDVKM. This CDR3 is 16 amino acids long. The CDR3 sequence is CASSSSGRAFNGELFF. Here the CDR3 DNA reads TGTGCCAGCAGTTCCAGCGGGAGGGCCTTTAACGGGGAGCTGTTTTTT. Combining the CDR3 with reference TRBV28 and TRBJ2-2 gives the whole variable domain DVKVTQSSRYLVKRTGEKVFLECVQDMDHENMFWYRQDPGLGLRLIYFSYDVKMKEKGDIPEGYSVSREKKERFSLILESASTNQTSMYLCASSSSGRAFNGELFFGEGSRLTVL.

The rearrangement joins TRBV3-1 (or the pseudogene TRBV3-2) to TRBJ1-2; D possibly corresponds to TRBD1 (5 bases). The CDR3 length is 15 residues. Germline V lookup: CDR1 LGHDT, CDR2 YNNKEL (reference sequence). Trimming took 3 bases from V and 1 from J, leaving 12 bases between them. The CDR3 sequence is CASSQGQLYNYGYTF. CDR3 nucleotides: TGTGCCAGCAGCCAGGGGCAGCTTTATAACTATGGCTACACCTTC.

This chain connects TRBV5-1 to TRBJ2-5, with 7 positions matching TRBD2. The germline V gene encodes CDR1 SGHRS and CDR2 YFSETQ. The CDR3 contains 13 residues. Unmatched junction bases numbered 3, after V lost 5 bases and J lost 2 bases. The CDR3, as DNA: TGCGCCAGCAGTGGCGGGGGACAAGAGACCCAGTACTTC. Protein: CASSGGGQETQYF.

The V gene is TRBV5-4, the J gene TRBJ2-7; the match to TRBD1 covers 10 bases. The CDR3 contains 14 residues. V lost 3 bases to trimming and J lost 5 bases; unmatched junction nucleotides: 5. Germline V gene sequence: CDR1 SGHNT, CDR2 YYREEE (reference sequence). The DNA of the CDR3 is TGTGCCAGCAGCTCCGGGACAGGGGTCCACGAGCAGTACTTC. Its protein is CASSSGTGVHEQYF. Together with reference TRBV5-4 and TRBJ2-7, the CDR3 gives the full variable domain: ETGVTQSPTHLIKTRGQQVTLRCSSQSGHNTVSWYQQALGQGPQFIFQYYREEENGRGNFPPRFSGLQFPNYSSELNVNALELDDSALYLCASSSGTGVHEQYFGPGTRLTVT.

V usage is TRBV6-5 and J usage is TRBJ2-2; 10 nucleotides match TRBD2. With 6 bases clipped from V and 6 bases from J, the junction kept 7 bases outside the gene matches. The CDR3 length is 15 residues. From germline, CDR1 is MNHEY and CDR2 SVGAGI. This CDR3 is CASRREREGAGELFF. The DNA of the CDR3 is TGTGCCAGCAGGAGGGAGCGGGAGGGAGCCGGGGAGCTGTTTTTT.

V and J are TRBV6-5 and TRBJ1-6; maybe TRBD1 (6 bases). The CDR3 runs to 15 residues. The ends were cut back, 6 bases at V and 8 bases at J, with 17 bases in the middle. Germline loops: CDR1 MNHEY, CDR2 SVGAGI. The CDR3 loop is CASRGTGLADSPLHF. DNA for the CDR3: TGTGCCAGCAGGGGCACAGGGTTGGCGGATTCACCCCTCCACTTT.

A word on this clone: One end of the junction is discordant with germline, which a read error may explain. The gene calls are TRBV3-1 (or the pseudogene TRBV3-2) and TRBJ1-2, with D possibly matching TRBD1 (5 bases). The CDR3 length is 13 residues. The germline gives CDR1 LGHDT, CDR2 YNNKEL (reference sequence). Here the CDR3 DNA reads TGTGCCAGCAGCGAAGACAGTAACTATGGCTACACCTTC. Encoded protein: CASSEDSNYGYTF.

As regards this clone: This may arise from a read error, as a much more abundant clone is one base away. The V call is TRBV11-2, the J call TRBJ2-1, with 11 bases lining up with TRBD2. Germline V gives CDR1 SGHAT, CDR2 FQNNGV. There are 15 residues in the CDR3. V lost 5 bases to trimming and J lost 4 bases; unmatched junction nucleotides: 4. DNA of the CDR3: TGTGCCAGCAGCCCGGGACTAGCGGAATACAATGAGCAGTTCTTC. This translates into CASSPGLAEYNEQFF.